These T cell receptor beta chains were read from a single sample in a study of T cells expressing NK-cell markers. TCRdb reprocessed the 5' RACE reads and keeps a single row for each CDR3 protein, giving no DNA. The repertoire shows about 260,000 distinct CDR3 sequences; the top ten hold about 0.4%. The sample comprised blood T cells: a sorted CD56 or NKG2C T cell subset, CD4+ or CD8+ T cells, or bulk PBMC T cells (not recorded which). The origin of the receptors is a man in his late teens or twenties in good health. The CDR3 runs from the conserved cysteine through the conserved F or W. The order of the fields is V gene, J gene, CDR3 protein.

TRBV5-1	TRBJ1-2	CASSLSRDGYTF
TRBV19	TRBJ2-1	CASDVAGSSYNEQFF
TRBV12-3/TRBV12-4	TRBJ1-1	CASRITGAMNTEAFF
TRBV7-3	TRBJ2-7	CASSLTSGLAGANKYEQYF
TRBV19	TRBJ2-3	CATQESGQGFDTQYF
TRBV25-1	TRBJ2-1	CASSESRKGEQFF
TRBV12-3/TRBV12-4	TRBJ2-2	CASKDRRNTGELFF
TRBV29-1	TRBJ2-5	CSVTAGVGETQYF
TRBV24-1	TRBJ2-2	CATRNSGIDTGELFF
TRBV11-2	TRBJ1-1	CASRTPGGMNTEAFF
TRBV5-1	TRBJ2-1	CASSSYSTGRDEQFF
TRBV6-1	TRBJ2-1	CASSHRGENYNEQFF
TRBV7-8	TRBJ2-1	CASSFRDGLFF
TRBV27	TRBJ1-1	CASRQSRNTEAFF
TRBV5-1	TRBJ2-5	CASSLVGERQETQYF
TRBV20-1	TRBJ2-5	CSARGASGVQETQYF
TRBV12-3/TRBV12-4	TRBJ2-7	CASSPGTRMAHEQYF
TRBV19	TRBJ1-5	CASSIDQGAVNNQPQHF
TRBV20-1	TRBJ1-2	CSAGMSDSSNYGYTF
TRBV29-1	TRBJ2-5	CSVLGQETQYF
TRBV25-1	TRBJ2-3	CASSDFRTGVTDTQYF
TRBV10-3	TRBJ1-1	CAISERMTGLTEAFF
TRBV5-4	TRBJ2-5	CASSLASGPGTQYF
TRBV11-2	TRBJ2-3	CASSLDRAGTDTQYF
TRBV12-3/TRBV12-4	TRBJ2-5	CASRPAVQETQYF
TRBV7-3	TRBJ2-1	CASSGTSGVNEQFF
TRBV20-1	TRBJ2-3	CSARWWREWGTDTQYF
TRBV12-3/TRBV12-4	TRBJ2-7	CASSLSRYSYEQYF
TRBV6-1	TRBJ2-3	CASSAIDTDTQYF